These T cell receptor beta chains were read from a single sample in a study of human T cells and chemical hapten exposure. TCRdb used MiXCR to reprocess the RACE reads, holding one entry per CDR3 protein. The sample comprises 250,000 or so distinct CDR3 sequences, over 7.5% of which are singletons, and 1.2% rests with the top ten. The sequencing used whole blood, collected in connection with sensitization to the hapten diphenylcyclopropenone (DPC). Receptors originate from a man younger than 35 with alopecia areata. Some clones in this sample may be carry-over from other donors' samples. Both conserved end residues are trimmed from each CDR3. Rows may omit the clone size; those that give it use once, few, many or a size class.

j_call	clone_size	v_call	cdr3_aa
TRBJ2-7	many	TRBV5-1	ASSGSSYEQY
TRBJ1-1	NA	TRBV9	VSSPGRASGNAEAF
TRBJ2-7	NA	TRBV6-5	ASTPLQGGYREQY
TRBJ2-1	few	TRBV6-5	ASSYSGPDYNEQF
TRBJ1-6	few	TRBV6-5	ASSYSYPQGAASYNSPLH
TRBJ1-2	few	TRBV24-1	ATSDSDGNYGYT
TRBJ1-6	few	TRBV7-6	ASSLMLSQEQTPLH
TRBJ1-1	many	TRBV6-5	ASSYDTEAF
TRBJ1-5	few	TRBV7-2	ASMQGLSQPQH
TRBJ1-5	NA	TRBV20-1	SAADRTSNQPQH
TRBJ1-6	NA	TRBV5-1	ASSLAGRKGSYNSPLH
TRBJ2-3	few	TRBV20-1	SSSSSGGLGSGY
TRBJ2-1	NA	TRBV28	ASHTGGSSYNEQF
TRBJ2-5	NA	TRBV6-2/TRBV6-3	ASRQWKKETQY
TRBJ1-2	many	TRBV7-2	ASSLAFTPNYGYT
TRBJ1-2	many	TRBV29-1	SVDSGVDYGYT
TRBJ2-7	NA	TRBV4-1	ASSQEPYDYEQY
TRBJ2-7	NA	TRBV27	ASSLSGTRISSYEQY
TRBJ2-2	few	TRBV20-1	SARDPSTGELF
TRBJ2-3	many	TRBV4-3	ASSLNPYSGGGTDTQY
TRBJ2-7	few	TRBV7-2	ASSPVRDSYEQY
TRBJ1-1	few	TRBV7-9	ASSTPVGANTEAF
TRBJ2-6	NA	TRBV20-1	SARREYNVLT
TRBJ2-3	NA	TRBV6-6	ASSYSNPGMDAQY
TRBJ2-6	many	TRBV4-3	ASSQSAISGANVLT
TRBJ2-7	NA	TRBV4-1	ASSHRAGTASYEQY
TRBJ2-7	many	TRBV4-2	ASSQDPGTGFNEQY
TRBJ1-4	many	TRBV20-1	SARDRGGEKLF
TRBJ2-1	NA	TRBV29-1	SVRHGGEREQF
TRBJ2-1	many	TRBV7-2	ASSLRDRPNEQF
TRBJ2-3	few	TRBV28	ASRDSSTDTQY
TRBJ1-5	many	TRBV11-2	ASSLDRAGDQPQH
TRBJ2-5	few	TRBV29-1	SAPRGPQETQY
TRBJ1-1	NA	TRBV7-2	ASSLQVFTEAF
TRBJ2-2	NA	TRBV6-2/TRBV6-3	ASSSPGPSSTGELF
TRBJ1-4	NA	TRBV13	ASSLGHGGLTNEKLF
TRBJ1-3	many	TRBV28	ASSLSDRAGNTIY
TRBJ1-2	few	TRBV29-1	SVASLDTPNYGYT
TRBJ2-7	few	TRBV10-3	ATTGGQGDEQY
TRBJ1-2	NA	TRBV6-2/TRBV6-3	ASRGQGLRPYGYT
TRBJ1-3	NA	TRBV6-5	ASSYRVPGNTIY
TRBJ1-1	few	TRBV14	ASSQGAPEAF
TRBJ2-4	NA	TRBV10-3	ATSRALAKNIQY
TRBJ2-7	NA	TRBV9	ASSVGGQGSNYEQY
TRBJ2-5	NA	TRBV9	ASSPRDQETQY
TRBJ1-4	once	TRBV4-1	ASSPFSPNEKLF
TRBJ2-3	NA	TRBV3-1	ASSRGVSASKSTDTQY
TRBJ2-2	few	TRBV27	ASTLAGAENTGELF
TRBJ2-7	NA	TRBV5-1	ASSLLGTDYEQY
TRBJ1-2	many	TRBV18	ASSPLTTQPNYGYT
TRBJ2-2	few	TRBV25-1	ASSEFVGTQRPGELF
TRBJ1-3	few	TRBV10-3	ATQGWDTIY
TRBJ2-5	NA	TRBV27	ASSLIFGTSSQETQY
TRBJ2-2	NA	TRBV7-9	ASSFITGSNTGELF